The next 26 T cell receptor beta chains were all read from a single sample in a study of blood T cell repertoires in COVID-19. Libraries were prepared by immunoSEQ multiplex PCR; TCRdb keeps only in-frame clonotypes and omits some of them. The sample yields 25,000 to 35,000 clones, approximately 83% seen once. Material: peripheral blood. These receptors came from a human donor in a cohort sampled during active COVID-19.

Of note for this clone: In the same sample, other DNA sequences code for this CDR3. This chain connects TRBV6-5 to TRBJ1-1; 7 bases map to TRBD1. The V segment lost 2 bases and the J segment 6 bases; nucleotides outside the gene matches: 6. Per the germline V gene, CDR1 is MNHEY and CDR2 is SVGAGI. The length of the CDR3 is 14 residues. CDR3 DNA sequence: TGTGCCAGCAGTTACACCGGCCAGGGGGCTGAAGCTTTCTTT. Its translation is CASSYTGQGAEAFF.

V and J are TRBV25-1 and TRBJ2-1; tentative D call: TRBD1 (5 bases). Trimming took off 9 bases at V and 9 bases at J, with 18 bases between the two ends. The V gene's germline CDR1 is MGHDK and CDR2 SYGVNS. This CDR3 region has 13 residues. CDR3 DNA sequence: TGTGCCAGTTCTCACTCAGGGTTAGGTGAGCAGTTCTTC. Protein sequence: CASSHSGLGEQFF. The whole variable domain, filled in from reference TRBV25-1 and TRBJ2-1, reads EADIYQTPRYLVIGTGKKITLECSQTMGHDKMYWYQQDPGMELHLIHYSYGVNSTEKGDLSSESTVSRIRTEHFPLTLESARPSHTSQYLCASSHSGLGEQFFGPGTRLTVL.

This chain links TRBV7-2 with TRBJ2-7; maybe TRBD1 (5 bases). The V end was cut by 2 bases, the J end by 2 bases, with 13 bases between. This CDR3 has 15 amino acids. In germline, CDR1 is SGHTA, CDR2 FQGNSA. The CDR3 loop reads CASSLQGLLTYEQYF. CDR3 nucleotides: TGTGCCAGCAGCTTACAGGGCCTCCTAACCTACGAGCAGTACTTC.

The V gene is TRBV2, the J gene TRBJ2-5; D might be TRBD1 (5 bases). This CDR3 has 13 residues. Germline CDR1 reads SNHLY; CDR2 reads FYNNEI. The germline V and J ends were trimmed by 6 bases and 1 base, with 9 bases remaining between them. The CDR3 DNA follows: TGTGCCAGCAGCAACAGGCTCCAAGAGACCCAGTACTTC. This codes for CASSNRLQETQYF.

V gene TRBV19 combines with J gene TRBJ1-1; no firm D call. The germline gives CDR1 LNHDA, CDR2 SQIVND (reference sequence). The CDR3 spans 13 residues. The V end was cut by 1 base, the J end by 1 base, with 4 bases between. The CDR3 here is CASSIGQNTEAFF. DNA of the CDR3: TGTGCCAGTAGTATAGGACAGAACACTGAAGCTTTCTTT.

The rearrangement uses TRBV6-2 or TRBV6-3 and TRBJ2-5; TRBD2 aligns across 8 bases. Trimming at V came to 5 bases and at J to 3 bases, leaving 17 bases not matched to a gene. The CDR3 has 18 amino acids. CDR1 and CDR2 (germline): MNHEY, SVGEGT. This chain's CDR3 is CASSRGPFRGGVEETQYF. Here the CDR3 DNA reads TGTGCCAGCAGTAGGGGCCCCTTCCGGGGGGGGGTTGAAGAGACCCAGTACTTC.

CDR3 DNA: TGTGCCAGCAGCTTAAGGGGGAACACTGAAGCTTTCTTT. Protein sequence: CASSLRGNTEAFF. V is TRBV7-2 and J is TRBJ1-1; TRBD1 is a possible D gene (5 bases). This CDR3 has 13 amino acids. From germline, CDR1 is SGHTA and CDR2 FQGNSA. Deletions cut 2 bases from V and 1 base from J, with 5 bases between.

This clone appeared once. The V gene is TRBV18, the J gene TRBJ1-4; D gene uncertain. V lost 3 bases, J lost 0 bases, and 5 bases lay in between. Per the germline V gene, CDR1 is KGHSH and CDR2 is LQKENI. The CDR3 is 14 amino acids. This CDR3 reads CASSPRSTNEKLFF. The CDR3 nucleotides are TGTGCCAGCTCACCCCGGTCAACTAATGAAAAACTGTTTTTT.

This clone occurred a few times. CDR3 bases: TGTGCCAGCAGCAGAGGACAGGGGGCGGGCTATGGCTACACCTTC. Its protein product is CASSRGQGAGYGYTF. V gene TRBV21-1 combines with J gene TRBJ1-2; the table's D call of TRBD1 was not tested on the DNA. TRBV21-1 is deemed a pseudogene. The CDR3 is 15 amino acids.

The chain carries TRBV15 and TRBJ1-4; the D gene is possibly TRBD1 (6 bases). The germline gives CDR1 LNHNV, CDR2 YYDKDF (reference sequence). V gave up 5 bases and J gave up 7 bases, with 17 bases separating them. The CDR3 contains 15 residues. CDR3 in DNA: TGTGCCACCAGCCGTGAATCGGGACACTTTGAAAAACTGTTTTTT. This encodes CATSRESGHFEKLFF.

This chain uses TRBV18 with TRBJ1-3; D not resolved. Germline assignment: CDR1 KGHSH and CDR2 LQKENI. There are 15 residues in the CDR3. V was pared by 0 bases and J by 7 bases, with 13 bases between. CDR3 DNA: TGTGCCAGCTCACCACCGTCGGCCTCTAGGAACACCATATATTTT. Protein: CASSPPSASRNTIYF. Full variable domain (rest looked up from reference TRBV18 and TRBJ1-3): NAGVMQNPRHLVRRRGQEARLRCSPMKGHSHVYWYRQLPEEGLKFMVYLQKENIIDESGMPKERFSAEFPKEGPSILRIQQVVRGDSAAYFCASSPPSASRNTIYFGEGSWLTVV.

CDR3 DNA sequence: TGCAGTGCTAGTAGCACCAACACTGAAGCTTTCTTT. It codes for CSASSTNTEAFF. V usage is TRBV20-1 and J usage is TRBJ1-1, with unresolved D. Germline V gene sequence: CDR1 DFQATT, CDR2 SNEGSKA (reference sequence). V was pared by 3 bases and J by 2 bases, with 7 bases between. This CDR3 is built from 12 residues.

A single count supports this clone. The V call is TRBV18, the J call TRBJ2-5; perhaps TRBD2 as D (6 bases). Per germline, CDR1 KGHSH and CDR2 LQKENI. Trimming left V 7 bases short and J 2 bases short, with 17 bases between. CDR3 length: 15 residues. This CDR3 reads CASWEGSGGQETQYF. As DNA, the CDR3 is TGTGCCAGCTGGGAAGGCAGCGGAGGGCAAGAGACCCAGTACTTC.

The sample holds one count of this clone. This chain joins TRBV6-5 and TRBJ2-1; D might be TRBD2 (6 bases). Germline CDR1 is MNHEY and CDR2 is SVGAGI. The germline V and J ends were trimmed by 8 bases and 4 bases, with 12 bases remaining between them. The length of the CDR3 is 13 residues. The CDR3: CASAGGLYNEQFF. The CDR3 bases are TGTGCCAGCGCCGGGGGTTTGTACAATGAGCAGTTCTTC.

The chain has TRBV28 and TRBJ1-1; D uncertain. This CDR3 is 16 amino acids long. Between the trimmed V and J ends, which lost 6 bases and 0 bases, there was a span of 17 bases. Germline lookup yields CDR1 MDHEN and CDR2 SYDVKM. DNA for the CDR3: TGTGCCAGCAGCTCCCATCGGTTGGAGATGAACACTGAAGCTTTCTTT. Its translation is CASSSHRLEMNTEAFF.

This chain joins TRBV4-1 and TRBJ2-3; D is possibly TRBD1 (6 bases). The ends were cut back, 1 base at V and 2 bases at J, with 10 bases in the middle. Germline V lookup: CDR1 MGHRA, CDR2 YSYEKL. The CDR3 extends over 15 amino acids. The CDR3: CASSQGPGATDTQYF. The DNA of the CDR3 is TGCGCCAGCAGCCAAGGGCCAGGGGCCACAGATACGCAGTATTTT.

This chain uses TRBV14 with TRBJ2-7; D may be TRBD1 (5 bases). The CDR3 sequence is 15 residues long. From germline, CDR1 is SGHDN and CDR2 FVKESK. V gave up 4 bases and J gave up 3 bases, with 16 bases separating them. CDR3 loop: CASSLLGTGGYEQYF. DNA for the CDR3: TGTGCCAGCAGCCTCCTAGGTACAGGTGGCTACGAGCAGTACTTC.

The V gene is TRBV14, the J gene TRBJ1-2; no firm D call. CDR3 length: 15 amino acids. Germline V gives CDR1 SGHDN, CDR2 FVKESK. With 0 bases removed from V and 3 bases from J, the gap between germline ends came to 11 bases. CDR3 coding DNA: TGTGCCAGCAGCCAAGAATCGGAGGGCTACTATGGCTACACCTTC. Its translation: CASSQESEGYYGYTF.

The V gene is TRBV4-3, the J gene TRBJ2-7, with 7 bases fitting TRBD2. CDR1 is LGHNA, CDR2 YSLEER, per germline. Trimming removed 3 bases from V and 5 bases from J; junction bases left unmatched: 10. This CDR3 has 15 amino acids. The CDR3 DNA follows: TGCGCCAGCAGCCACGGAAGTAGCGGGCCGGACGAGCAGTACTTC. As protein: CASSHGSSGPDEQYF.

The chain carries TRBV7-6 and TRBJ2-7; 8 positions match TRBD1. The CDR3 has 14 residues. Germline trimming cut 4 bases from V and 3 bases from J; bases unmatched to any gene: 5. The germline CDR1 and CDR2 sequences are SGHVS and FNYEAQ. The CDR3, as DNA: TGTGCCAGCAGCTCGGACAGGGATAGCTACGAGCAGTACTTC. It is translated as CASSSDRDSYEQYF. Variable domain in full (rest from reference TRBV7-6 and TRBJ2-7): GAGVSQSPRYKVTKRGQDVALRCDPISGHVSLYWYRQALGQGPEFLTYFNYEAQQDKSGLPNDRFSAERPEGSISTLTIQRTEQRDSAMYRCASSSDRDSYEQYFGPGTRLTVT.

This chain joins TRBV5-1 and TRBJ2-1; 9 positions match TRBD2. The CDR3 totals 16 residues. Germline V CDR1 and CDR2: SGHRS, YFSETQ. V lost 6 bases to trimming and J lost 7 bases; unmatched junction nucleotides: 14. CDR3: CASTEGLSGGGNEQFF. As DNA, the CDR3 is TGCGCCAGCACCGAAGGACTTAGCGGGGGTGGAAATGAGCAGTTCTTC.

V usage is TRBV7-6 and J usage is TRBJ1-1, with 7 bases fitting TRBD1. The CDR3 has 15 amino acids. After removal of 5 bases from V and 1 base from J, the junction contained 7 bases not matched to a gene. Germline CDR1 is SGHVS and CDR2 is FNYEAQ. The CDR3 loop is CASSIGTARNTEAFF. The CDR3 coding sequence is TGTGCCAGCAGCATAGGGACAGCAAGGAACACTGAAGCTTTCTTT. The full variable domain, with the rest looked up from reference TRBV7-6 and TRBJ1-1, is GAGVSQSPRYKVTKRGQDVALRCDPISGHVSLYWYRQALGQGPEFLTYFNYEAQQDKSGLPNDRFSAERPEGSISTLTIQRTEQRDSAMYRCASSIGTARNTEAFFGQGTRLTVV.

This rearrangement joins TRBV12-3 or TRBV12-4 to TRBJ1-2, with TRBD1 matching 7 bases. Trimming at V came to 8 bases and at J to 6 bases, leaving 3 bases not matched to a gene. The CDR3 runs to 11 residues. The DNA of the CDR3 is TGTGCCAGCTCTGGGACAGATGGCTACACCTTC. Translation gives CASSGTDGYTF.

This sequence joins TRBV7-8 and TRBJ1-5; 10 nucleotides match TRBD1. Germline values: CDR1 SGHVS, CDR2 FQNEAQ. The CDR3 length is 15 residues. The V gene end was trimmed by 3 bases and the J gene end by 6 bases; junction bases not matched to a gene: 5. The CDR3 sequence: CASSFWTGGGQPQHF. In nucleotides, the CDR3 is TGTGCCAGCAGCTTCTGGACAGGGGGTGGTCAGCCCCAGCATTTT.

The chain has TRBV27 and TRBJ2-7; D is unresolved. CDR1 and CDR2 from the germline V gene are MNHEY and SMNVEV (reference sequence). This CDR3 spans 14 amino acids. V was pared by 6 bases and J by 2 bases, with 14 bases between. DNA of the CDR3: TGTGCCAGCAGGTTGAGGTCAAAGGCCTACGAGCAGTACTTC. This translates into CASRLRSKAYEQYF.

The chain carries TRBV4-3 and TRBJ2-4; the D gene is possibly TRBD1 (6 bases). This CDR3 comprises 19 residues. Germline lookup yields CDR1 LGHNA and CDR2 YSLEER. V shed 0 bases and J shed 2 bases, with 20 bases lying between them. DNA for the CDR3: TGCGCCAGCAGCCAAGATAAGGTTCTTGGGGGCCTGACCAAAAACATTCAGTACTTC. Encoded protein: CASSQDKVLGGLTKNIQYF.